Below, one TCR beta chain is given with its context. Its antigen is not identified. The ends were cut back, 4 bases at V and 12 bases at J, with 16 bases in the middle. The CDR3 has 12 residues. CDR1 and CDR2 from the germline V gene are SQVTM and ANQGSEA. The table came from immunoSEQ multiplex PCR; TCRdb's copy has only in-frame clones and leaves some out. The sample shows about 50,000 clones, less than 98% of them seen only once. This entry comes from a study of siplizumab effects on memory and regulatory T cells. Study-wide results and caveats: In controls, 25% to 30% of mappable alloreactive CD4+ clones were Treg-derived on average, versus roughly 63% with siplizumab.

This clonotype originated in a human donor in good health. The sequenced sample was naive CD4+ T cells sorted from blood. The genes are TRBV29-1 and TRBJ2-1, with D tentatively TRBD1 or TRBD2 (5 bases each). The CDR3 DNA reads TGCAGCGTTGGACTGGGGACCACCTGGCAGTTCTTC. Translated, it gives CSVGLGTTWQFF.